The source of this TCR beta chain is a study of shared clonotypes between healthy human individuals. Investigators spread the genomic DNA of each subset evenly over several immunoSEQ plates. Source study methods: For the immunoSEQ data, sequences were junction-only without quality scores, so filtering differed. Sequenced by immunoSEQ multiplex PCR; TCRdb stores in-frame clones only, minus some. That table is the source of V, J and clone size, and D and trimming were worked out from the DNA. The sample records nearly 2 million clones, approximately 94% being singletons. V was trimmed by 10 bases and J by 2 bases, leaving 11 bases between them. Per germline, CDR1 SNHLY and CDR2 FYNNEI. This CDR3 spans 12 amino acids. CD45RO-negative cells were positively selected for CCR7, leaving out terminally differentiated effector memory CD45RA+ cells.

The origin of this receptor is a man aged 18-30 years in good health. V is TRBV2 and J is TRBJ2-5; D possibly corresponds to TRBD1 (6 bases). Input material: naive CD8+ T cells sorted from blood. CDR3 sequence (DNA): TGTGCCATACAGGGCATTCAAGAGACCCAGTACTTC. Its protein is CAIQGIQETQYF.